Presented here are 16 T cell receptor beta chains from one specimen sequenced in a study of cytomegalovirus exposure and HLA in healthy donors. Researchers ran the PCR with 60 Vbeta and 13 Jbeta primers. The table came from immunoSEQ multiplex PCR; TCRdb's copy has only in-frame clones and leaves some out. Its clone listing holds 110,000 to 150,000 clones. Sequenced: PBMCs. The receptor source for this set is a woman younger than 35 in good health and CMV-seronegative.

The chain links TRBV4-2 to TRBJ2-3, with 10 bases fitting TRBD2. Germline trimming cut 1 base from V and 5 bases from J; bases unmatched to any gene: 12. The CDR3 contains 18 residues. Per the germline V gene, CDR1 is LGHNA and CDR2 is YNFKEQ. The CDR3 spells CASSQVPAGGPLGDTQYF. The DNA of the CDR3 is TGTGCCAGCAGCCAAGTTCCAGCGGGAGGGCCCCTCGGAGATACGCAGTATTTT.

This chain connects TRBV5-6 to TRBJ2-3; a weak D match, TRBD2 (6 bases). CDR1 SGHDT and CDR2 YYEEEE come from the germline V gene. The length of the CDR3 is 16 residues. The V end was cut by 0 bases, the J end by 0 bases, with 11 bases between. The CDR3 sequence is CASSLAGTLSTDTQYF. Written as DNA, the CDR3 is TGTGCCAGCAGCTTGGCAGGGACTCTTAGCACAGATACGCAGTATTTT.

The chain combines TRBV27 with TRBJ2-3; 10 nucleotides align to TRBD2. Germline V gene sequence: CDR1 MNHEY, CDR2 SMNVEV (reference sequence). The trim removed 2 bases at V and 2 bases at J, leaving 7 bases unmatched. This CDR3 has 17 residues. The CDR3 loop reads CASSLTRLAGVTDTQYF. CDR3 sequence (DNA): TGTGCCAGCAGTTTAACTCGGCTAGCGGGGGTCACAGATACGCAGTATTTT.

This chain connects TRBV5-6 to TRBJ2-7, with 7 positions matching TRBD2. Germline V CDR1 and CDR2: SGHDT, YYEEEE. J was trimmed by 4 bases and V by 0 bases; bases with no gene match: 7. The CDR3 is 15 amino acids. CDR3 amino acids: CASSLERGKVYEQYV. In DNA form, the CDR3 reads TGTGCCAGCAGCTTGGAGCGGGGAAAGGTGTACGAGCAGTACGTC.

V is TRBV28 and J is TRBJ1-5; D call uncertain. CDR1 is MDHEN and CDR2 is SYDVKM in the germline V gene. This CDR3 is 12 amino acids long. V gave up 2 bases and J gave up 5 bases, with 4 bases separating them. CDR3 coding DNA: TGTGCCAGCAGTTTACTTTATCAGCCCCAGCATTTT. It yields the protein CASSLLYQPQHF. The full variable domain, its missing parts supplied by reference TRBV28 and TRBJ1-5, is DVKVTQSSRYLVKRTGEKVFLECVQDMDHENMFWYRQDPGLGLRLIYFSYDVKMKEKGDIPEGYSVSREKKERFSLILESASTNQTSMYLCASSLLYQPQHFGDGTRLSIL.

The V and J genes are TRBV13 and TRBJ2-1, with 13 bases matching TRBD2. Germline trimming cut 5 bases from V and 3 bases from J; bases unmatched to any gene: 1. Germline CDR1 reads PRHDT; CDR2 reads FYEKMQ (reference sequence). This CDR3 has 15 amino acids. In DNA form, the CDR3 reads TGTGCCAGCAGCCGGACTAGCGGGGGCTACAATGAGCAGTTCTTC. Translation gives CASSRTSGGYNEQFF.

The genes are TRBV5-3 and TRBJ2-7; possible D gene TRBD2, 5 bases. Being an ORF, TRBV5-3 has a function that is uncertain. The germline V and J ends were trimmed by 0 bases and 1 base, with 11 bases remaining between them. CDR3 length: 15 residues. CDR3 loop: CARSLGREESYEQYF. CDR3 coding DNA: TGTGCCAGAAGCTTGGGTCGGGAAGAATCCTACGAGCAGTACTTC.

The rearrangement joins TRBV4-3 to TRBJ2-1; 14 bases map to TRBD2. CDR3 length equals 15 residues. Trimming at V came to 1 base and at J to 8 bases, leaving 1 base not matched to a gene. CDR1 and CDR2 (germline): LGHNA, YSLEER. As DNA, the CDR3 is TGCGCCAGCAGCCAAGGGGGACTAGCGGGAGATGAGCAGTTCTTC. It encodes CASSQGGLAGDEQFF.

This chain connects TRBV29-1 to TRBJ1-2; D is uncertain. V was pared by 6 bases and J by 6 bases, with 8 bases between. CDR1 SQVTM and CDR2 ANQGSEA come from the germline V gene. The CDR3 has 10 residues. The CDR3 bases are TGCAGCGTCGATGAGAATGGCTACACCTTC. Protein product: CSVDENGYTF.

The chain employs TRBV5-1 and TRBJ1-4, with 7 bases aligning to TRBD1. The CDR3 has 15 residues. Germline V lookup: CDR1 SGHRS, CDR2 YFSETQ. The trim removed 4 bases at V and 3 bases at J, leaving 6 bases unmatched. This CDR3 reads CASSVQGQANEKLFF. CDR3 coding DNA: TGCGCCAGCAGCGTACAGGGGCAGGCTAATGAAAAACTGTTTTTT.

The chain combines TRBV9 with TRBJ2-3, with TRBD2 identical over 7 bases. Germline V lookup: CDR1 SGDLS, CDR2 YYNGEE. CDR3 length: 14 residues. V shed 0 bases and J 5 bases; nucleotides not matched to a gene: 3. The CDR3 loop reads CASSVDAGEDTQYF. The CDR3 bases are TGTGCCAGCAGCGTAGATGCGGGAGAAGATACGCAGTATTTT.

The rearrangement joins TRBV29-1 to TRBJ1-2; tentative D call: TRBD1 (6 bases). The ends were cut back, 4 bases at V and 5 bases at J, with 17 bases in the middle. Germline V CDR1 and CDR2: SQVTM, ANQGSEA. This CDR3 has 14 residues. CDR3 DNA: TGCAGCGTTGGTCTTGGGGGGGGCTCTTATGGCTACACCTTC. It is translated as CSVGLGGGSYGYTF.

The rearrangement joins TRBV11-1 to TRBJ2-1; 11 nucleotides line up with TRBD2. Germline V lookup: CDR1 SGHAT, CDR2 FQDESV (reference sequence). V lost 4 bases to trimming and J lost 4 bases; unmatched junction nucleotides: 3. There are 15 residues in the CDR3. Here the CDR3 reads CASSWGLAEYNEQFF. DNA of the CDR3: TGTGCCAGCAGCTGGGGACTAGCGGAGTACAATGAGCAGTTCTTC.

This sequence joins TRBV19 and TRBJ2-7, with 10 bases lining up with TRBD1. The CDR3 covers 14 residues. Per germline, CDR1 LNHDA and CDR2 SQIVND (reference sequence). With V trimmed by 3 bases and J by 3 bases, 2 bases remained unmatched. The CDR3 DNA reads as TGTGCCAGTAGTATCGGGACAGGGGACTACGAGCAGTACGTC. This encodes CASSIGTGDYEQYV.

The rearrangement joins TRBV27 to TRBJ2-6; TRBD1 matches 10 bases. The CDR3 is made up of 18 amino acids. From germline, CDR1 is MNHEY and CDR2 SMNVEV (reference sequence). J was trimmed by 0 bases and V by 5 bases; bases with no gene match: 7. The DNA for the CDR3 is TGTGCCAGCAGTACCTGGACAGGGGGTCCCTCTGGGGCCAACGTCCTGACTTTC. Its translation is CASSTWTGGPSGANVLTF.

DNA of the CDR3: TGTGCCAGTAATTACGTAGGGGCAGACTATGGCTACACCTTC. Amino acids: CASNYVGADYGYTF. V usage is TRBV19 and J usage is TRBJ1-2, with D possibly matching TRBD1 (5 bases). The CDR3 consists of 14 residues. V was pared by 7 bases and J by 3 bases, with 15 bases between. Germline values: CDR1 LNHDA, CDR2 SQIVND (reference sequence).